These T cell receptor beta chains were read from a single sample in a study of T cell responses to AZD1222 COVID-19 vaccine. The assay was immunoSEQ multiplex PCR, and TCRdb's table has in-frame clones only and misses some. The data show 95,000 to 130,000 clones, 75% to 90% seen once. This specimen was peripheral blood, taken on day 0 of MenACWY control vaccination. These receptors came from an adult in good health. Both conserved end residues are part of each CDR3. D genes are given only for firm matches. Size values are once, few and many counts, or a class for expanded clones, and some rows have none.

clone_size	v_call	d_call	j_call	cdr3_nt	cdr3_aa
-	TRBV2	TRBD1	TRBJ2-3	TGTGCCAGCGATGGGGGACAGGCGGCCACAGATACGCAGTATTTT	CASDGGQAATDTQYF
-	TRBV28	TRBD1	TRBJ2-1	TGTGCCAGCAGTGCCCCAGGGGGCGGGTACAATGAGCAGTTCTTC	CASSAPGGGYNEQFF
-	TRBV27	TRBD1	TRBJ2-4	TGTGCCAGCAGTGCGCAGGGGGCTTCGGCCAAAAACATTCAGTACTTC	CASSAQGASAKNIQYF
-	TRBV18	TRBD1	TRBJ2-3	TGTGCCAGCTCACCACCTGGGACAGGGGAGGCAGATACGCAGTATTTT	CASSPPGTGEADTQYF
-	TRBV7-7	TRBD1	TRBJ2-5	TGTGCCAGCAGCCAGACGGGACAGGGAAGGGGAGAGACCCAGTACTTC	CASSQTGQGRGETQYF
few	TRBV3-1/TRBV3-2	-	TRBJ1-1	TGTGCCAGCAGCCCCCAAATAAAGACTGAAGCTTTCTTT	CASSPQIKTEAFF
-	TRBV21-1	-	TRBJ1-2	TGTGCCAGCAGCCAAGGGAGGGGGCGCGGCTATGGCTACACCTTC	CASSQGRGRGYGYTF
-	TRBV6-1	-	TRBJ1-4	TGTGCCAGCAGTTTCGGGGCAACTAATGAAAAACTGTTTTTT	CASSFGATNEKLFF
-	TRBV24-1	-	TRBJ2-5	TGTGCCACCAGTGAACCCCCGGGCCTGTCTAACAAAGAGACCCAGTACTTC	CATSEPPGLSNKETQYF
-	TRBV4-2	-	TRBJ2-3	TGTGCCAGCAGCCAAGACTACAGGATCACAGATACGCAGTATTTT	CASSQDYRITDTQYF
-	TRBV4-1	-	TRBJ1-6	TGCGCCAGCAGCCAAGAGGGTAATTCACCCCTCCACTTT	CASSQEGNSPLHF
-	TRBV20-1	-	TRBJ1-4	TGCAGTGCTAGTGCCTTTAAGAGATCTAATGAAAAACTGTTTTTT	CSASAFKRSNEKLFF
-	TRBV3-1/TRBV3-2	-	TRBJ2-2	TGTGCCAGCAGAAACACCGGGGAGCTGTTTTTT	CASRNTGELFF
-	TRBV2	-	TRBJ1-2	TGTGCCAGCACGCCGACAGACCAAGGCTACACCTTC	CASTPTDQGYTF
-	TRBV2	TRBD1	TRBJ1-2	TGTGCCAGCAGTAGGGACAGGGGGCGAGATGGCTACACCTTC	CASSRDRGRDGYTF
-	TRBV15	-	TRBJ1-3	TGTGCCACCAGGATCGGGGGGTCCTCTGGAAACACCATATATTTT	CATRIGGSSGNTIYF
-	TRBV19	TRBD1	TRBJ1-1	TGTGCCAGTAGTTGGGACAGCGGAAACACTGAAGCTTTCTTT	CASSWDSGNTEAFF
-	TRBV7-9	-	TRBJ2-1	TGTGCCAGCAGCTTTATCGGGAATGCTTACAATGAGCAGTTCTTC	CASSFIGNAYNEQFF
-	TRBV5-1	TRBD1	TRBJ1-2	TGCGCCAGCAGCTCGAGGACAGGGGAGAGGGGCTACACCTTC	CASSSRTGERGYTF
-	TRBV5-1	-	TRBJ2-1	TGCGCCAGCAGCTTAGAGACAGGCACCTACAATGAGCAGTTCTTC	CASSLETGTYNEQFF
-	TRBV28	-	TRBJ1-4	TGTGCCAGCAGCCGACGGGGGTTTGCAACTAATGAAAAACTGTTTTTT	CASSRRGFATNEKLFF
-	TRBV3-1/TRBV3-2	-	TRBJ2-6	TGTGCCAGCGGCTCTGGGGCCAACGTCCTGACTTTC	CASGSGANVLTF
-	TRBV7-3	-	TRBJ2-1	TGTGCCAGCAGCTTAACGGGGGTTAGCTCCTACAATGAGCAGTTCTTC	CASSLTGVSSYNEQFF
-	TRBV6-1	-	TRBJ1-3	TGTGCCAGCAGTGGACGGTATACAGGTTATAAGGGAAACACCATATATTTT	CASSGRYTGYKGNTIYF
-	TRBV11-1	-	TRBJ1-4	TGTGCCAGCAGCCCCCGGGTGGCCCGAGGTGAAAAACTGTTTTTT	CASSPRVARGEKLFF
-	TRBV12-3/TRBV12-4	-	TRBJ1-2	TGTGCCAGCAGTTCGTCAGTGAACTATGGCTACACCTTC	CASSSSVNYGYTF
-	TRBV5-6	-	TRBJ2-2	TGTGCCAGCAGCTTTGCCGGTACAGGCACCGGGGAGCTGTTTTTT	CASSFAGTGTGELFF
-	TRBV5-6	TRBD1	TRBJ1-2	TGTGCCAGCAGCCTCCGGGACAGAGGCGGCTACACCTTC	CASSLRDRGGYTF
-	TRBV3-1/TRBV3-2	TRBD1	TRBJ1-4	TGTGCCAGCACCCCGACAGGGGGAAGGAGAAAACTGTTTTTT	CASTPTGGRRKLFF
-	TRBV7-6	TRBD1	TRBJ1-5	TGTGCCAGCAGCCCAGGGGGTTTGGGCAATCAGCCCCAGCATTTT	CASSPGGLGNQPQHF
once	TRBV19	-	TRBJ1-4	TGTGCCAGTCATTACGCGGGACGGGGGCGGACTAATGAAAAACTGTTTTTT	CASHYAGRGRTNEKLFF
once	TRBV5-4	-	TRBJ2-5	TGTGCCAGCAGCTTCACGGGGGCAGAAGAGACCCAGTACTTC	CASSFTGAEETQYF
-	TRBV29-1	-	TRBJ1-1	TGCAGCGTCTCTGGGGACACTGAAGCTTTCTTT	CSVSGDTEAFF
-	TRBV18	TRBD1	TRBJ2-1	TGTGCCAGCTCACCGGGACAGTCAAATGAGCAGTTCTTC	CASSPGQSNEQFF
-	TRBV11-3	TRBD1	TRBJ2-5	TGTGCCAGCAGCCTCAGGGGGACAGAGACCCAGTACTTC	CASSLRGTETQYF
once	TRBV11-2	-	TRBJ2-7	TGTGCCAGCAGCTTAGGTTCCTGGCAGTACGAGCAGTACTTC	CASSLGSWQYEQYF
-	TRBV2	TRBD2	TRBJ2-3	TGTGCCAGCTTGGCTAGCGGGCGCACAGATACGCAGTATTTT	CASLASGRTDTQYF
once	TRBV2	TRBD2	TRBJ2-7	TGTGCCAGCAGTGAGGGACTAGCGGGCGAGCAGTACTTC	CASSEGLAGEQYF
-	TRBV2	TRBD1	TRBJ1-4	TGTGCCAGCAGCTCGGACAGGGGGTCTGAAAAACTGTTTTTT	CASSSDRGSEKLFF
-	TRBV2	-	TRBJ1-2	TGTGCCAGCAGTGAAAGGGTAGGCGGCTACACCTTC	CASSERVGGYTF
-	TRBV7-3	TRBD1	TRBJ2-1	TGTGCCAGCAGCTGGACAGGGGGACCATACAATGAGCAGTTCTTC	CASSWTGGPYNEQFF